This T cell receptor beta chain originates from a study of cytomegalovirus exposure and HLA in healthy donors. The wider study: Samples from HLA-typed donors yielded some 85 million unique TCRs in an early data release.

PCR used 60 Vbeta primers and 13 Jbeta primers. TCRdb's table, derived via immunoSEQ multiplex PCR, lists solely in-frame clones and lacks some. The sample carries roughly 150,000 clones, roughly four fifths recorded once. Study-level results: A later analysis associated about 18,000 TCR beta sequences with HLA alleles at a 0.05 false discovery rate. Cytomegalovirus status was reportedly diagnosed by the classifier with high sensitivity and specificity.

Comments on this clone: The antigen remains unidentified.

Germline CDR1 and CDR2: SGHAT and FQNNGV. The V end lost 8 bases, the J end lost 4 bases, and 24 bases lay between the germline ends. The CDR3 is 16 residues long. The chain combines TRBV11-2 with TRBJ2-7; possible D gene TRBD1, 6 bases. This clonotype originated in a man between 18 and 29 years old in good health and CMV-seronegative. The specimen was PBMCs. CDR3 sequence (DNA): TGTGCCAGCCCGAAACCTTCTTTGGGGGCCAAGTACGAGCAGTACTTC. This translates into CASPKPSLGAKYEQYF.